Listed below are T cell receptor beta chains from one sample, sequenced in a study of cytomegalovirus exposure and HLA in healthy donors. Libraries were prepared by immunoSEQ multiplex PCR; TCRdb keeps only in-frame clonotypes and omits some of them. The table has 150,000 to 200,000 clones, approximately 86% seen once. The sequenced material came from PBMCs. These receptors originate from a man between 18 and 29 years old in good health and CMV-seropositive. CDR3s include the opening cysteine and the closing phenylalanine or tryptophan. A D gene is named only where the DNA matches it firmly. Rows give clone size only sometimes, using once, few, many, or a class for an expanded clone.

TRBV7-8	NA	TRBJ2-3	NA	CASSTRGSPAQYF	TGTGCCAGCAGCACCCGAGGGAGTCCGGCGCAGTATTTT
TRBV27	TRBD2	TRBJ2-7	NA	CASSLAGISYEQYF	TGTGCCAGCAGCCTAGCGGGCATTTCATACGAGCAGTACTTC
TRBV11-2	NA	TRBJ2-7	NA	CASSLEPGLSYEQYF	TGTGCCAGCAGCTTAGAGCCAGGCCTCTCCTACGAGCAGTACTTC
TRBV30	TRBD2	TRBJ2-7	once	CAWIDGLAGTGQYF	TGTGCCTGGATTGATGGACTAGCGGGTACCGGGCAGTACTTC
TRBV5-1	NA	TRBJ2-3	NA	CASSRDRRDTQYF	TGCGCCAGCAGCAGAGACAGGAGAGATACGCAGTATTTT
TRBV12-5	NA	TRBJ2-7	once	CASGLASLTGNSYEQYF	TGTGCTAGTGGTTTGGCCTCACTCACAGGGAACTCCTACGAGCAGTACTTC
TRBV9	NA	TRBJ2-3	NA	CASSQAHTDTQYF	TGTGCCAGCAGCCAAGCCCATACAGATACGCAGTATTTT
TRBV7-2	NA	TRBJ1-1	NA	CASSSTGGAPEAFF	TGTGCCAGCAGCTCTACCGGGGGGGCTCCTGAAGCTTTCTTT
TRBV18	NA	TRBJ2-1	NA	CASSPRRDSYNEQFF	TGTGCCAGCTCACCCAGGAGAGACAGTTACAATGAGCAGTTCTTC
TRBV27	TRBD2	TRBJ2-7	NA	CASSFGGAGAYEQYF	TGTGCCAGCAGTTTCGGGGGGGCGGGAGCCTACGAGCAGTACTTC
TRBV7-2	NA	TRBJ1-3	NA	CASSFSEAGIAIYF	TGTGCCAGCAGCTTTTCCGAGGCGGGTATCGCCATATATTTT
TRBV2	TRBD1	TRBJ2-7	NA	CASSPGQGAREQYF	TGTGCCAGCAGTCCGGGACAGGGGGCGAGGGAGCAGTACTTC
TRBV5-1	NA	TRBJ1-2	NA	CASSSGYGYTF	TGCGCCAGCAGCTCAGGGTATGGCTACACCTTC
TRBV19	NA	TRBJ2-1	few	CASSIGTAIYNEQFF	TGTGCCAGTAGTATAGGGACAGCAATTTACAATGAGCAGTTCTTC
TRBV7-2	TRBD2	TRBJ2-7	NA	CASSPSGVNSYEQYF	TGTGCCAGCAGCCCTAGCGGGGTGAACTCCTACGAGCAGTACTTC
TRBV28	TRBD2	TRBJ2-3	NA	CASSFGGREFMTDTQYF	TGTGCCAGCAGTTTCGGCGGGAGGGAGTTTATGACAGATACGCAGTATTTT
TRBV29-1	TRBD2	TRBJ2-1	NA	CSVERAGGPINEQFF	TGCAGCGTTGAAAGAGCGGGAGGGCCGATCAATGAGCAGTTCTTC
TRBV15	TRBD1	TRBJ1-2	NA	CATSRDRGHLHGYTF	TGTGCCACCAGCAGAGATAGGGGGCACCTCCATGGCTACACCTTC
TRBV9	NA	TRBJ2-7	NA	CASSVGVFPYEQYF	TGTGCCAGCAGCGTAGGCGTTTTCCCCTACGAGCAGTACTTC
TRBV27	TRBD1	TRBJ2-5	few	CASSSLFDRGRETQYF	TGTGCCAGCAGTTCCCTTTTCGACAGGGGGCGGGAGACCCAGTACTTC
TRBV11-1	NA	TRBJ1-1	NA	CASSIGGEAFF	TGTGCCAGCAGCATCGGGGGTGAAGCTTTCTTT
TRBV4-3	NA	TRBJ2-2	NA	CASSHYHPNTGELFF	TGCGCCAGCAGCCACTACCACCCGAACACCGGGGAGCTGTTTTTT
TRBV5-1	TRBD2	TRBJ2-5	NA	CASSPGGTSGGIETQYF	TGCGCCAGCAGCCCTGGTGGGACTAGCGGGGGTATTGAGACCCAGTACTTC
TRBV29-1	NA	TRBJ2-1	NA	CSVPGRSQLNEQFF	TGCAGCGTCCCAGGCAGAAGCCAACTCAATGAGCAGTTCTTC
TRBV6-1	NA	TRBJ1-1	NA	CASKVGVTEAFF	TGTGCCAGCAAAGTAGGGGTCACTGAAGCTTTCTTT
TRBV28	NA	TRBJ1-1	NA	CASGGDVWDKAFF	TGTGCCAGCGGGGGCGACGTGTGGGATAAAGCTTTCTTT
TRBV4-2	TRBD1	TRBJ2-7	NA	CASSQGTGSPYEQYF	TGTGCCAGCAGCCAGGGGACAGGGTCTCCCTACGAGCAGTACTTC
TRBV29-1	TRBD1	TRBJ1-2	NA	CSVEDGQADYGYTF	TGCAGCGTTGAAGATGGACAGGCGGACTATGGCTACACCTTC
TRBV10-3	TRBD2	TRBJ2-7	NA	CAISEVSGGGVYEQYF	TGTGCCATCAGTGAGGTGAGCGGGGGGGGCGTCTACGAGCAGTACTTC
TRBV9	TRBD1	TRBJ2-2	NA	CASSARTGFGGELFF	TGTGCCAGCAGCGCGCGGACAGGGTTCGGCGGGGAGCTGTTTTTT
TRBV5-1	TRBD2	TRBJ2-3	few	CASSFSGIGTDTQYF	TGCGCCAGCAGCTTTAGCGGGATAGGGACAGATACGCAGTATTTT
TRBV6-1	NA	TRBJ2-5	NA	CASSENVQVKWWETQYF	TGTGCCAGCAGTGAAAACGTACAGGTTAAATGGTGGGAGACCCAGTACTTC
TRBV4-2	NA	TRBJ2-7	few	CASSPGEYEQYF	TGTGCCAGCAGCCCCGGAGAGTACGAGCAGTACTTC
TRBV11-2	TRBD1	TRBJ2-7	NA	CASSLGQGAYEQYF	TGTGCCAGCAGCTTAGGTCAGGGGGCGTACGAGCAGTACTTC
TRBV7-6	NA	TRBJ2-7	once	CASSLDSSYEQYF	TGTGCCAGCAGCTTAGACAGCTCCTACGAGCAGTACTTC
TRBV27	TRBD2	TRBJ2-1	NA	CASSIISSGSNEQFF	TGTGCCAGCAGTATCATCTCTAGCGGGAGCAATGAGCAGTTCTTC
TRBV6-6	NA	TRBJ1-5	NA	CASSLGYDNQPQHF	TGTGCCAGCAGCCTAGGATACGACAATCAGCCCCAGCATTTT
TRBV29-1	NA	TRBJ1-1	NA	CSVAGEVAEAFF	TGCAGCGTTGCAGGGGAAGTGGCTGAAGCTTTCTTT
TRBV7-3	TRBD2	TRBJ2-7	NA	CASSSTSGRSYEQYF	TGTGCCAGCAGCTCTACTAGCGGGAGAAGCTACGAGCAGTACTTC
TRBV30	NA	TRBJ1-2	NA	CAWSPLRGLGGYTF	TGTGCCTGGAGTCCCCTTCGGGGGTTGGGGGGCTACACCTTC
TRBV29-1	TRBD1	TRBJ1-2	NA	CSVKRTGGALTGYTF	TGCAGCGTCAAGAGGACAGGGGGCGCTTTGACTGGCTACACCTTC
TRBV5-1	TRBD1	TRBJ1-1	NA	CASNRQGNTEAFF	TGCGCCAGCAATAGACAGGGGAACACTGAAGCTTTCTTT
TRBV29-1	NA	TRBJ1-2	NA	CSVETDYGYTF	TGCAGCGTTGAAACTGACTATGGCTACACCTTC
TRBV5-6	NA	TRBJ2-2	NA	CASSLGRGELFF	TGTGCCAGCAGCCTGGGGCGGGGGGAGCTGTTTTTT